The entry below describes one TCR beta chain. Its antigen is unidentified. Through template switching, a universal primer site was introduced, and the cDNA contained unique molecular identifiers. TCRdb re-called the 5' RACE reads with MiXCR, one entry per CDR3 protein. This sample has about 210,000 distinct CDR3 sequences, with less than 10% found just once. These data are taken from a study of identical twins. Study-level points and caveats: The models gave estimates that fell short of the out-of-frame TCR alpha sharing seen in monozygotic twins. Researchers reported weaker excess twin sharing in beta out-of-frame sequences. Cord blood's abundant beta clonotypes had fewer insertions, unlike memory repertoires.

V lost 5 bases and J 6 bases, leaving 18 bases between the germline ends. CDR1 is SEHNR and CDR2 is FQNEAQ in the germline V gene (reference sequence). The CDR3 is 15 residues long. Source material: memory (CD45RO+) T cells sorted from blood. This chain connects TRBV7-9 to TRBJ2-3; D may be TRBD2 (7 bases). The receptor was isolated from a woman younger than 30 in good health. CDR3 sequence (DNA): TGTGCCAGCAGCCCCCACGGGGGGCCCGGGGATACGCAGTATTTT. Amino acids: CASSPHGGPGDTQYF.